A selection of T cell receptor beta chains follows, all from one sample in a study of OX40 agonist ivuxolimab in advanced cancers. Profiled with immunoSEQ multiplex PCR; TCRdb holds only in-frame clones, not every one. The sample includes roughly 79,000 clones, 80% to 90% of them seen just once. Sample: CD4+ or CD8+ T cells sorted from blood, taken in a trial of the OX40 agonist ivuxolimab. The origin of the receptors is an adult with an advanced solid tumor such as melanoma, head and neck, liver or kidney cancer. CDR3s include the opening cysteine and the closing phenylalanine or tryptophan. D genes are given only for firm matches. Only part of the rows carry a size: once, few, many, or a class if the clone is expanded.

size | J | V | D | DNA | CDR3
- | TRBJ1-6 | TRBV21-1 | - | TGTGCCAGCAGCAAAGAACCAGGGTGGTATAATTCACCCCTCCACTTT | CASSKEPGWYNSPLHF
- | TRBJ1-1 | TRBV10-3 | - | TGTGCCATCAGGGACAGACACAACACTGAAGCTTTCTTT | CAIRDRHNTEAFF
- | TRBJ2-1 | TRBV19 | TRBD2 | TGTGCCAGTAATATCGGACTAGGAAACAATGAGCAGTTCTTC | CASNIGLGNNEQFF
- | TRBJ2-2 | TRBV28 | TRBD2 | TGTGCCAGCAGTTCCGGACTAGCGGGAGGGAGTACCGGGGAGCTGTTTTTT | CASSSGLAGGSTGELFF
- | TRBJ2-3 | TRBV9 | TRBD2 | TGTGCCAGCAGCGTATCTAGCGGCATTAGCACAGATACGCAGTATTTT | CASSVSSGISTDTQYF
- | TRBJ2-2 | TRBV19 | TRBD2 | TGTGCCAGTAGTAAGGGACTAGCGGGAGTAGCATCGGGCACCGGGGAGCTGTTTTTT | CASSKGLAGVASGTGELFF
- | TRBJ1-2 | TRBV5-1 | - | TGCGCCAGCAGCCCGGATAAAGGGGTGGACTATGGCTACACCTTC | CASSPDKGVDYGYTF
- | TRBJ1-2 | TRBV6-1 | TRBD1 | TGTGCCAGCAGTGAAGATAGTCAGGGGGCAGGGGGCTACACCTTC | CASSEDSQGAGGYTF
once | TRBJ2-2 | TRBV18 | TRBD1 | TGTGCCAGCTCATCGGGACAGGGGCTAGCGGCCAACACCGGGGAGCTGTTTTTT | CASSSGQGLAANTGELFF
once | TRBJ2-1 | TRBV28 | TRBD1 | TGTGCCAGCAGTTCCATTCTTACAGGGGACAATGAGCAGTTCTTC | CASSSILTGDNEQFF
- | TRBJ1-1 | TRBV6-5 | - | TGTGCCAGCAGACCGCCACAGGGTATCGTAGCTTTCTTT | CASRPPQGIVAFF
once | TRBJ1-2 | TRBV25-1 | - | TGTGCCAGCAGTGAATATGCCCAGGCGGGGGGCTACACCTTC | CASSEYAQAGGYTF
- | TRBJ2-7 | TRBV7-9 | - | TGTGCCAGTTCCCGCAACGAGCAGTACTTC | CASSRNEQYF
- | TRBJ2-3 | TRBV4-2 | - | TGTGCCAGCAGCCAAGTCGGAGTGGCCACAGATACGCAGTATTTT | CASSQVGVATDTQYF
- | TRBJ2-1 | TRBV5-1 | TRBD2 | TGCGCCAGCAGTGGATCCCTCGGGACTACCCACAATGAGCAGTTCTTC | CASSGSLGTTHNEQFF
- | TRBJ2-7 | TRBV27 | TRBD2 | TGTGCCAGCAGACCAACTAGCGGGTTTTTGTACGAGCAGTACTTC | CASRPTSGFLYEQYF
- | TRBJ1-5 | TRBV28 | - | TGTGCCAGCAGACCTTCTTATCAGCCCCAGCATTTT | CASRPSYQPQHF
- | TRBJ1-3 | TRBV5-6 | - | TGTGCCAGCAGCTTGGAGCGGGGCACTGGAAACACCATATATTTT | CASSLERGTGNTIYF
- | TRBJ1-1 | TRBV28 | - | TGTGCCAGCAGTTCTGACAGGTTGAAAGGGAACACTGAAGCTTTCTTT | CASSSDRLKGNTEAFF
- | TRBJ2-1 | TRBV7-9 | - | TGTGCCAGTGGCCTACAGGGCAATGAGCAGTTCTTC | CASGLQGNEQFF
few | TRBJ1-4 | TRBV2 | - | TGTGCCAGCACCGCCATGGGGGGGCCTGCAACTAATGAAAAACTGTTTTTT | CASTAMGGPATNEKLFF
- | TRBJ2-1 | TRBV19 | - | TGTGCCAGTACCCCCGGAGGTCGGATAGGGCAGTTCTTC | CASTPGGRIGQFF
- | TRBJ2-5 | TRBV4-1 | TRBD1 | TGCGCCAGCAGCCAACTACAAACAGGGGGAACGGAGGAGACCCAGTACTTC | CASSQLQTGGTEETQYF
few | TRBJ2-1 | TRBV11-2 | TRBD2 | TGTGCCAGCAGCTTCGGGACCAGCGGGGGGAATGAGCAGTTCTTC | CASSFGTSGGNEQFF
- | TRBJ2-2 | TRBV4-1 | TRBD1 | TGCGCCAGCAGCCATGGGACAGGGAAAGGTGGCACCGGGGAGCTGTTTTTT | CASSHGTGKGGTGELFF
- | TRBJ1-4 | TRBV5-8 | - | TGTGCCAGCAGCTTGTCCGGGAATGAAAAACTGTTTTTT | CASSLSGNEKLFF
once | TRBJ2-5 | TRBV6-5 | - | TGTGCCAGCAGTTACTTAGGAGGGAACCAAGAGACCCAGTACTTC | CASSYLGGNQETQYF
- | TRBJ2-3 | TRBV6-4 | - | TGTGCCAGCAGTGACTCAGGACGGCCCACAGATACGCAGTATTTT | CASSDSGRPTDTQYF
- | TRBJ1-1 | TRBV11-2 | - | TGTGCCAGCAGTAGGATGGGATACACTGAAGCTTTCTTT | CASSRMGYTEAFF
- | TRBJ1-6 | TRBV5-1 | - | TGCGCCAGCAGCAACAGGGTTGGGGATAATTCACCCCTCCACTTT | CASSNRVGDNSPLHF
- | TRBJ2-3 | TRBV5-1 | TRBD1 | TGCGCCAGCAGCTTGGAGGGGACAGATAGCACAGATACGCAGTATTTT | CASSLEGTDSTDTQYF
- | TRBJ1-1 | TRBV6-5 | - | TGTGCCAGCAGTTACTCACAGAACACTGAAGCTTTCTTT | CASSYSQNTEAFF
- | TRBJ2-1 | TRBV7-9 | TRBD2 | TGTGCCAGCAGCTTAAGTGGAGCGGGAGGTTATGAGCAGTTCTTC | CASSLSGAGGYEQFF
- | TRBJ2-5 | TRBV6-1 | - | TGTGCCAGCAGTGCGGGAAGGGTTCAAGAGACCCAGTACTTC | CASSAGRVQETQYF
- | TRBJ1-3 | TRBV10-3 | - | TGTGCCATCAGTGAGTCGTACAGGCACTCTGGAAACACCATATATTTT | CAISESYRHSGNTIYF
- | TRBJ1-3 | TRBV5-5 | - | TGTGCCAGCAGCTTGGACCTGACTGGAAACACCATATATTTT | CASSLDLTGNTIYF
- | TRBJ2-7 | TRBV11-3 | - | TGTGCCAGCAGCTTATTCGGGTTGGGCGAGCAGTACTTC | CASSLFGLGEQYF
- | TRBJ1-5 | TRBV28 | - | TGTGCCAGCAGTTTATTGGTCAGATATCAGCCCCAGCATTTT | CASSLLVRYQPQHF
- | TRBJ2-5 | TRBV18 | TRBD2 | TGTGCCAGCTCACCAATGGACTTAGCGGGAGGGCCGGAGACCCAGTACTTC | CASSPMDLAGGPETQYF
once | TRBJ1-2 | TRBV2 | - | TGTGCCATCGCACTGGGGGACATCTATTATTATTATGGCTACACCTTC | CAIALGDIYYYYGYTF
few | TRBJ2-2 | TRBV28 | - | TGTGCCACCTGGGGAGGGGGGACCGGGGAGCTGTTTTTT | CATWGGGTGELFF
once | TRBJ1-5 | TRBV27 | TRBD1 | TGTGCCAGCAGTTTATTTTCTCAGGGGGCTTCGAGCAATCAGCCCCAGCATTTT | CASSLFSQGASSNQPQHF
few | TRBJ2-7 | TRBV10-3 | - | TGTGCCATCAGTGAGTCTTCCGGGGTCGAGCAGTACTTC | CAISESSGVEQYF
- | TRBJ2-7 | TRBV5-1 | - | TGCGCCAGCAGCTTGGATCAGGGTTTCGGCGAGCAGTACTTC | CASSLDQGFGEQYF
- | TRBJ2-2 | TRBV28 | TRBD1 | TGTGCCAGCAGTAGGTACAGGGGGCGCGCGACCGGGGAGCTGTTTTTT | CASSRYRGRATGELFF
- | TRBJ2-1 | TRBV29-1 | - | TGCAGCGTTGCACCGGGACGGGACTACAATGAGCAGTTCTTC | CSVAPGRDYNEQFF
once | TRBJ2-7 | TRBV19 | - | TGTGCCAGTAGTATGCTGGGCCCCTTTTCCTACGAGCAGTACTTC | CASSMLGPFSYEQYF
- | TRBJ1-1 | TRBV19 | - | TGTGCCAGTAGTATTCAAAGAAACACTGAAGCTTTCTTT | CASSIQRNTEAFF
- | TRBJ2-5 | TRBV7-7 | TRBD1 | TGTGCTAGCAGCTTAGGGGGCGGACAGGGGGTTGGAGAGACCCAGTACTTC | CASSLGGGQGVGETQYF
- | TRBJ1-1 | TRBV6-5 | TRBD1 | TGTGCCAGCAGTCCCCAGGGGGCGGGCGAAGCTTTCTTT | CASSPQGAGEAFF
- | TRBJ2-1 | TRBV27 | TRBD2 | TGTGCCAGCAGTTCCCTAGCGGGGGGGGAGGATGAGCAGTTCTTC | CASSSLAGGEDEQFF
- | TRBJ2-2 | TRBV19 | - | TGTGCCTCCGAGGAAGGGAACACCGGGGAGCTGTTTTTT | CASEEGNTGELFF
- | TRBJ1-5 | TRBV10-3 | - | TGTGCCATCAGTTCCCTGGGACCCGATCAGCCCCAGCATTTT | CAISSLGPDQPQHF
- | TRBJ1-1 | TRBV28 | - | TGTGCCAGCAGCGTTCCCTTCACTGAAGCTTTCTTT | CASSVPFTEAFF
- | TRBJ1-2 | TRBV5-6 | - | TGTGCCAGCAGCTTGAACCTATTCGAAGGAGGCTACACCTTC | CASSLNLFEGGYTF
- | TRBJ1-1 | TRBV29-1 | TRBD1 | TGCAGCGCCCCCACAACGGCAGGGGGAAGTATGAACACTGAAGCTTTCTTT | CSAPTTAGGSMNTEAFF
- | TRBJ2-5 | TRBV9 | - | TGTGCCAGCAGCGTAGGGACCTCGGGCGGATGGTACCAAGAGACCCAGTACTTC | CASSVGTSGGWYQETQYF
few | TRBJ2-1 | TRBV10-3 | - | TGTGCCATCAGTGAGCTGGGATTAGGCTCCTACAATGAGCAGTTCTTC | CAISELGLGSYNEQFF
- | TRBJ2-7 | TRBV7-6 | TRBD1 | TGTGCCAGCAGCTTAGAGGGACAGGGCAAGCAGTACTTC | CASSLEGQGKQYF